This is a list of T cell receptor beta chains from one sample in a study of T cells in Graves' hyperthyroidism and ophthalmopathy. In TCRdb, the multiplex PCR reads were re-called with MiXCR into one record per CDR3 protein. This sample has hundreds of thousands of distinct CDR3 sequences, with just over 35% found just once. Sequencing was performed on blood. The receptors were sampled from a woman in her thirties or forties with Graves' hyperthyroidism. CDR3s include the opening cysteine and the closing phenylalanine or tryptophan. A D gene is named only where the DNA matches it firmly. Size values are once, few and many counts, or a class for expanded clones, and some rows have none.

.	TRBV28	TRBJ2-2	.	CASLAYTGELFF	TGTGCCAGTCTAGCTTACACCGGGGAGCTGTTTTTT
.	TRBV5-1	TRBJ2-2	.	CASSLLPVNTGELFF	TGCGCCAGCAGCTTGCTACCCGTGAACACCGGGGAGCTGTTTTTT
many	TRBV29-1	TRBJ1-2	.	CSVEDRARVGYTF	TGCAGCGTTGAAGATCGGGCCAGGGTTGGCTACACCTTC
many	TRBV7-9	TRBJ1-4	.	CASSHKGINEKLFF	TGTGCCAGCAGTCATAAGGGGATTAATGAAAAACTGTTTTTT
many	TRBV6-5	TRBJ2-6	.	CASTEHGTSLSGANVLTF	TGTGCCAGCACCGAACACGGGACCTCCCTCTCTGGGGCCAACGTCCTGACTTTC
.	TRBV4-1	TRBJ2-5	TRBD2	CASSQLAGGPLVETQYF	TGCGCCAGCAGCCAACTGGCGGGAGGGCCTCTTGTAGAGACCCAGTACTTC
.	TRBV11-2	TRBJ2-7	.	CASSLAKVRSSYEQYF	TGTGCCAGCAGCTTAGCGAAGGTGAGGAGCTCCTACGAGCAGTACTTC
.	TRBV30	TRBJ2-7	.	CASRRRASYEQYF	TGTGCCTCCAGGAGGAGAGCGTCCTACGAGCAGTACTTC
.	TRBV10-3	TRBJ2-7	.	CAIRTDSYEQYF	TGTGCCATCAGGACGGACAGCTACGAGCAGTACTTC
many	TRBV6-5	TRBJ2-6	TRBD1	CASRGAAGTGSGANVLTF	TGTGCCAGCAGGGGAGCCGCCGGGACAGGGTCTGGGGCCAACGTCCTGACTTTC
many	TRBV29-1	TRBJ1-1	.	CSVVGRKMGAEAFF	TGCAGCGTTGTGGGCAGGAAGATGGGCGCTGAAGCTTTCTTT
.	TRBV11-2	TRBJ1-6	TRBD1	CASSRTGGVGSPLHF	TGTGCCAGCAGCCGCACAGGGGGCGTTGGTTCACCCCTCCACTTT
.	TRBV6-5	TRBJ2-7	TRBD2	CASSYSTYASGYEQYF	TGTGCCAGCAGTTACTCGACGTATGCTAGCGGGTACGAGCAGTACTTC
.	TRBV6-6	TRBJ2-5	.	CASKMGGQETQYF	TGTGCCAGCAAAATGGGAGGCCAAGAGACCCAGTACTTC
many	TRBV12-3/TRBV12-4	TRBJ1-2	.	CASSLSPERGYTF	TGTGCCAGCAGTTTATCCCCCGAAAGGGGCTACACCTTC
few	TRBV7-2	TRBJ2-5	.	CASSLDASSLRAQYF	TGTGCCAGCAGCTTAGATGCGTCTTCGCTTCGTGCCCAGTACTTC
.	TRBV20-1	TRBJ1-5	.	CSASRSQPGGYSNQPQHF	TGCAGTGCTAGTCGTAGCCAGCCGGGAGGTTATAGCAATCAGCCCCAGCATTTT
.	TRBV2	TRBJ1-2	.	CASQDPYGYTF	TGTGCCAGCCAGGACCCCTATGGCTACACCTTC
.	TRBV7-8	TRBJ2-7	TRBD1	CAWSSGTGSYEQYF	TGTGCCTGGAGTTCCGGGACAGGATCCTACGAGCAGTACTTC
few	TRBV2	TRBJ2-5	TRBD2	CASSPPLAGGRQETQYF	TGTGCCAGCAGCCCACCACTAGCGGGCGGACGCCAAGAGACCCAGTACTTC
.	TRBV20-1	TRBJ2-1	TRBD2	CSASPPGLAGEQFF	TGCAGTGCTAGCCCACCAGGACTAGCGGGGGAGCAGTTCTTC
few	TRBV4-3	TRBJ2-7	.	CASSQERNRVNEQYF	TGCGCCAGCAGCCAAGAGAGGAACAGGGTGAACGAGCAGTACTTC
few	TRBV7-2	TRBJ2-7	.	CASSLFPQEQYF	TGTGCCAGCAGCTTATTCCCCCAAGAGCAGTACTTC
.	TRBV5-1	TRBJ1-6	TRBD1	CASSLATGQDNSPLHF	TGCGCCAGCAGCCTTGCTACGGGACAGGATAATTCACCCCTCCACTTT
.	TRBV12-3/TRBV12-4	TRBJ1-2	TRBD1	CASSTTTGYGYTF	TGTGCCAGCAGTACGACGACAGGGTATGGCTACACCTTC
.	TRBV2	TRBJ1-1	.	CASTDGYTEAFF	TGTGCCAGCACCGACGGGTACACTGAAGCTTTCTTT
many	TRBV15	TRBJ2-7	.	CATSSREDYEQYF	TGTGCCACCAGCAGCCGAGAGGACTACGAGCAGTACTTC
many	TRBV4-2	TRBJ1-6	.	CASSVGTDSPLHF	TGTGCCAGCAGCGTCGGAACCGATTCACCCCTCCACTTT
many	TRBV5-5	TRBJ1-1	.	CASSIRTGNTEAFF	TGTGCCAGCAGCATAAGGACGGGGAACACTGAAGCTTTCTTT
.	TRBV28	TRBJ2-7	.	CASSTPPYEQYF	TGTGCCAGCAGTACACCGCCCTACGAGCAGTACTTC
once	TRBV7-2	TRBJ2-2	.	CASSLVGQKNTGELFF	TGTGCCAGCAGCTTAGTTGGACAGAAGAACACCGGGGAGCTGTTTTTT
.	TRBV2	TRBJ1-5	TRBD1	CASSETGGRNF	TGTGCCAGCAGTGAGACAGGGGGTAGGAATTTT